This entry lists 7 T cell receptor beta chains sequenced from one sample in a study of CD8 T cells in Susac syndrome. Random hexamers served to reverse transcribe roughly 0.5 to 1 ug RNA. TCRdb analysed the immunoSEQ multiplex PCR reads with MiXCR anew, one entry per CDR3 protein. The repertoire consists of under 20,000 distinct CDR3 sequences, with 85% to 95% occurring once and the leading ten covering roughly 0.2%. The sequencing input was CD8+ T cells from PBMCs. These receptor sequences come from a human donor in good health.

The rearrangement links TRBV5-6 to TRBJ2-7; no clear D gene. Between the trimmed V and J ends, which lost 1 base and 3 bases, there was a span of 8 bases. The CDR3 is 13 amino acids. The germline CDR1 and CDR2 sequences are SGHDT and YYEEEE. CDR3: CASSLFGVYEQYV. CDR3 bases: TGTGCCAGCAGCTTGTTTGGGGTCTACGAGCAGTACGTC.

This clonotype was recorded once. The chain uses TRBV27 and TRBJ2-1, with D hard to call. Germline loops: CDR1 MNHEY, CDR2 SMNVEV (reference sequence). The CDR3 is 12 residues long. The V end lost 3 bases, the J end lost 7 bases, and 7 bases lay between the germline ends. CDR3 sequence reads: CASSFTANEQFF. The CDR3 DNA is TGTGCCAGCAGTTTCACAGCTAATGAGCAGTTCTTC.

V and J are TRBV4-3 and TRBJ2-2, with D unclear. The germline V and J ends were trimmed by 0 bases and 2 bases, with 16 bases remaining between them. Germline CDR1 reads LGHNA; CDR2 reads YSLEER. The CDR3 consists of 18 residues. Here the CDR3 DNA reads TGCGCCAGCAGCCAAGATCTACTAACGGGTTTTAACACCGGGGAGCTGTTTTTT. Translated, it gives CASSQDLLTGFNTGELFF.

This clonotype showed up just a few times. The chain recombines TRBV12-3 or TRBV12-4 with TRBJ2-7; D call uncertain. The V end was cut by 5 bases, the J end by 1 base, with 9 bases between. This CDR3 contains 13 residues. The CDR3 nucleotides read TGTGCCAGCAGTGACGCCTTATCCTACGAGCAGTACTTC. As protein: CASSDALSYEQYF.

The rearrangement uses TRBV7-6 and TRBJ1-1, with D hard to call. The CDR3 runs 16 residues. The ends were cut back, 5 bases at V and 0 bases at J, with 16 bases in the middle. Per germline, CDR1 SGHVS and CDR2 FNYEAQ. CDR3 amino acids: CASSPRGIGVNTEAFF. The CDR3 nucleotides are TGTGCCAGCAGCCCACGAGGGATTGGGGTGAACACTGAAGCTTTCTTT.

This chain uses TRBV12-3 or TRBV12-4 with TRBJ2-7, with 11 bases lining up with TRBD2. V gave up 6 bases and J gave up 4 bases; unmatched junction bases: 8. The CDR3 spans 15 residues. CDR3 region: CASSRRLAGIYEQYV. The CDR3 DNA reads as TGTGCCAGCAGCCGCCGACTAGCGGGAATTTACGAGCAGTACGTC.

The rearrangement uses TRBV2 and TRBJ2-3; D is uncertain. Between the trimmed V and J ends, which lost 7 bases and 14 bases, there was a span of 19 bases. Germline V gene lookup returns CDR1 SNHLY and CDR2 FYNNEI. The CDR3 has 12 residues. The CDR3 DNA sequence: TGTGCCAGCATTCGGCGGACGCCAGTGCGGTATTTT. This translates into CASIRRTPVRYF.